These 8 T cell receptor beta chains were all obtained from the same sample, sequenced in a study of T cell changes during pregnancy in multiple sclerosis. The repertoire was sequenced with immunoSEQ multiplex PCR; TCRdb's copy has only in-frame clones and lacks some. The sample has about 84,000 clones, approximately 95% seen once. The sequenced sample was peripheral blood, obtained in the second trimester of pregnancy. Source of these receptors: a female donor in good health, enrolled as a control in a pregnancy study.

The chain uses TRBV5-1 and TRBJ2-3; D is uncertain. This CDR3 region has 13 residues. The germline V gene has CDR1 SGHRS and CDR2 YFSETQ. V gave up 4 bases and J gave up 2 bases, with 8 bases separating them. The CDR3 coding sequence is TGCGCCAGCAGCCCCCTCTCCACAGATACGCAGTATTTT. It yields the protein CASSPLSTDTQYF. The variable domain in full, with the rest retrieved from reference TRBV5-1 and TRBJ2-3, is KAGVTQTPRYLIKTRGQQVTLSCSPISGHRSVSWYQQTPGQGLQFLFEYFSETQRNKGNFPGRFSGRQFSNSRSEMNVSTLELGDSALYLCASSPLSTDTQYFGPGTRLTVL.

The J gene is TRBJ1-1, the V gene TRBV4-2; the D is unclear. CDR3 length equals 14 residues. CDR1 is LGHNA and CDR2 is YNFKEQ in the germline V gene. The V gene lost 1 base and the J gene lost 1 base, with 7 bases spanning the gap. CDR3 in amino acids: CASSQGYGNTEAFF. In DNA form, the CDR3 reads TGTGCCAGCAGCCAAGGGTACGGGAACACTGAAGCTTTCTTT.

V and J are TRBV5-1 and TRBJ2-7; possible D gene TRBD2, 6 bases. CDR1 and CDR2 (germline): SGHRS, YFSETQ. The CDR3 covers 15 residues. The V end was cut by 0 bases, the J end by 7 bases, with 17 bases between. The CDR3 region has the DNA TGCGCCAGCAGCTTGGTCGGGGCGGTAGCGGAAGAGCAGTACTTC. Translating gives CASSLVGAVAEEQYF.

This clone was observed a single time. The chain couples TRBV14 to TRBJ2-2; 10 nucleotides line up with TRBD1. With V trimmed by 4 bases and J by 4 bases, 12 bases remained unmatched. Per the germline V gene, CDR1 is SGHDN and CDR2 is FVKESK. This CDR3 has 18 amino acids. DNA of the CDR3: TGTGCCAGCAGCCGGGGGTATTCGGGACAGGGGCCCACCGGGGAGCTGTTTTTT. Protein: CASSRGYSGQGPTGELFF. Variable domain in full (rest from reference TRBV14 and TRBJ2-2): EAGVTQFPSHSVIEKGQTVTLRCDPISGHDNLYWYRRVMGKEIKFLLHFVKESKQDESGMPNNRFLAERTGGTYSTLKVQPAELEDSGVYFCASSRGYSGQGPTGELFFGEGSRLTVL.

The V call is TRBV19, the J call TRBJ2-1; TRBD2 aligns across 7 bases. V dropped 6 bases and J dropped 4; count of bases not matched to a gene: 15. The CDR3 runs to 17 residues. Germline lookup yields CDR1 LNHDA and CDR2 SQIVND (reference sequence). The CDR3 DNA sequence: TGTGCCAGTAGCCACTCGGAGGTTGGGGGGGTTTACAATGAGCAGTTCTTC. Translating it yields CASSHSEVGGVYNEQFF.

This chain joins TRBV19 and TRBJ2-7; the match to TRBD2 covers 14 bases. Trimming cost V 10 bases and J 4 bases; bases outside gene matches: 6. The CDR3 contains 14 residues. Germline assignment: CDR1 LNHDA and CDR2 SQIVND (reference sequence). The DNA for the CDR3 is TGTGCCACCTCGGGACTAGCGGGAGTGTACGAGCAGTACTTC. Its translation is CATSGLAGVYEQYF.

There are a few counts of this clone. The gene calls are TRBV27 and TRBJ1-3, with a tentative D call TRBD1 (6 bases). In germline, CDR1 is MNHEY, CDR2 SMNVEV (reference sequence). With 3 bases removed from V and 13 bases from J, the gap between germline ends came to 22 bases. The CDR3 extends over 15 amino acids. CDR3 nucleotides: TGTGCCAGCAGTTTTCTTGAAGGGACAAGGCCATATATATATTTT. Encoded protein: CASSFLEGTRPYIYF.

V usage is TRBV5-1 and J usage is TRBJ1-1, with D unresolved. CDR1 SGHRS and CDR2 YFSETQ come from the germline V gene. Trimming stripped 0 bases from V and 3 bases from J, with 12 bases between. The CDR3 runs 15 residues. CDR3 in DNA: TGCGCCAGCAGCTTGGCGGAGGGAAGGCACACTGAAGCTTTCTTT. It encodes CASSLAEGRHTEAFF.